Following are 30 T cell receptor beta chains from one sample sequenced in a study of blood T cell repertoires in COVID-19. Using immunoSEQ multiplex PCR, the repertoire was profiled, and TCRdb retains in-frame clones only, with some absent. The sample lists over 120,000 clones; roughly three quarters were seen once. The sample was peripheral blood. These receptors came from a woman in her 70s with COVID-19, enrolled during active disease.

The V gene is TRBV30, the J gene TRBJ2-3; D might be TRBD2 (6 bases). The CDR3 covers 13 residues. CDR1 and CDR2 from the germline V gene are GTSNPN and SVGIG (reference sequence). Trimming took off 5 bases at V and 0 bases at J, with 9 bases between the two ends. CDR3 protein: CAWAGTSTDTQYF. The CDR3 coding sequence is TGTGCCTGGGCGGGGACCAGCACAGATACGCAGTATTTT.

This chain connects TRBV27 to TRBJ1-5; the match to TRBD1 covers 9 bases. Germline loops: CDR1 MNHEY, CDR2 SMNVEV (reference sequence). The CDR3 extends over 16 amino acids. The V and J ends lost 3 bases and 4 bases, in that order; junction bases with no gene match: 7. CDR3 nucleotide sequence: TGTGCCAGCAGTTTGACCGGGACAGGGATAAATCAGCCCCAGCATTTT. Translated: CASSLTGTGINQPQHF.

The V and J genes are TRBV6-5 and TRBJ2-3; 9 nucleotides align to TRBD2. CDR1 and CDR2 from the germline V gene are MNHEY and SVGAGI. Germline trimming cut 6 bases from V and 4 bases from J; bases unmatched to any gene: 8. The CDR3 spans 15 residues. The CDR3: CASRRGGPASDTQYF. The CDR3 coding sequence is TGTGCCAGCAGGCGGGGGGGGCCCGCTTCAGATACGCAGTATTTT.

This clone was seen a single time. V usage is TRBV30 and J usage is TRBJ1-2; 10 positions match TRBD1. Losses at the gene ends were 3 bases for V and 3 bases for J; bases not matched to a gene: 4. From germline, CDR1 is GTSNPN and CDR2 SVGIG (reference sequence). The CDR3 consists of 14 residues. CDR3 protein: CAWSQTGGYYGYTF. Written as DNA, the CDR3 is TGTGCCTGGAGCCAGACAGGGGGCTACTATGGCTACACCTTC.

CDR3 region: CAWSHRDRLNSNQPQHF. The CDR3 nucleotides read TGTGCCTGGAGTCATAGGGACAGACTTAATAGCAATCAGCCCCAGCATTTT. The rearrangement joins TRBV30 to TRBJ1-5; 7 bases agree with TRBD1. V shed 2 bases, J shed 0 bases, and the junction held 10 bases outside the gene matches. There are 17 residues in the CDR3. Germline V lookup: CDR1 GTSNPN, CDR2 SVGIG (reference sequence).

V usage is TRBV30 and J usage is TRBJ2-7, with TRBD2 as a possible D gene (6 bases). The CDR3 contains 12 residues. Per germline, CDR1 GTSNPN and CDR2 SVGIG (reference sequence). Trimming cost V 0 bases and J 5 bases, with 8 bases left between them. CDR3 sequence (DNA): TGTGCCTGGAGTGTAGGAGGGGACGAGCAGTACTTC. This translates into CAWSVGGDEQYF.

As DNA, the CDR3 is TGTGCCAGCAGCTTGGGCCCTTCCAGCACTGAAGCTTTCTTT. Residues: CASSLGPSSTEAFF. The chain recombines TRBV5-6 with TRBJ1-1; D gene uncertain. V lost 0 bases, J lost 4 bases, and 10 bases lay in between. The germline CDR1 and CDR2 sequences are SGHDT and YYEEEE. The CDR3 covers 14 residues.

This clone was observed once. The chain employs TRBV7-3 and TRBJ2-3; TRBD2 is a possible D gene (6 bases). The CDR3 is 14 residues long. Between the trimmed V and J ends, which lost 1 base and 3 bases, there was a span of 8 bases. CDR1 is SGHTA, CDR2 FQGTGA, per germline. The DNA of the CDR3 is TGTGCCAGCAGCTTAAACGGAGGGACAGATACGCAGTATTTT. Translation: CASSLNGGTDTQYF. The complete variable domain, with remaining parts taken from reference TRBV7-3 and TRBJ2-3, reads GAGVSQTPSNKVTEKGKYVELRCDPISGHTALYWYRQSLGQGPEFLIYFQGTGAADDSGLPNDRFFAVRPEGSVSTLKIQRTERGDSAVYLCASSLNGGTDTQYFGPGTRLTVL.

This chain links TRBV27 with TRBJ1-6; a possible D gene is TRBD1 (5 bases). The CDR3 spans 12 residues. The V end lost 3 bases, the J end lost 9 bases, and 6 bases lay between the germline ends. The germline CDR1 and CDR2 sequences are MNHEY and SMNVEV (reference sequence). The CDR3 sequence: CASSFRGSPLHF. CDR3 nucleotide sequence: TGTGCCAGCAGTTTTAGGGGTTCACCCCTCCACTTT.

The chain couples TRBV5-4 to TRBJ2-7; 9 nucleotides line up with TRBD1. The V gene's germline CDR1 is SGHNT and CDR2 YYREEE (reference sequence). This CDR3 is built from 14 residues. The V segment lost 4 bases and the J segment 5 bases; nucleotides outside the gene matches: 7. The CDR3 reads CASSPPQGADEQYF. The CDR3 nucleotides are TGTGCCAGCAGCCCCCCACAGGGGGCCGACGAGCAGTACTTC.

The gene calls are TRBV2 and TRBJ1-4; no definite D call. This CDR3 comprises 15 residues. V was shortened by 6 bases and J by 5 bases, with 16 bases between the two germline ends. Germline CDR1 and CDR2: SNHLY and FYNNEI. Written as DNA, the CDR3 is TGTGCCAGCAGCGCCCCCGGGATTATGAATGAAAAACTGTTTTTT. Translating gives CASSAPGIMNEKLFF.

A single count supports this clone. The DNA for the CDR3 is TGTGCCAGCAGTTACTCCCCCCGGGATAATCAGCCCCAGCATTTT. It translates to CASSYSPRDNQPQHF. The chain joins TRBV6-5 to TRBJ1-5; D is uncertain. Germline assignment: CDR1 MNHEY and CDR2 SVGAGI. This CDR3 has 15 amino acids. The V end was cut by 0 bases, the J end by 4 bases, with 10 bases between.

This clone appeared a few times. In DNA form, the CDR3 reads TGTGCCAGCAGTCCAGGGGGCGGCTACGAGCAGTACTTC. Translated: CASSPGGGYEQYF. V and J are TRBV6-2 or TRBV6-3 and TRBJ2-7, with 8 bases that match TRBD1. CDR3 size: 13 residues. Germline CDR1 reads MNHEY; CDR2 reads SVGEGT. J lost 3 bases, V lost 5 bases, and 3 bases had no gene match.

This clone has a handful of counts. This chain connects TRBV29-1 to TRBJ1-3; 7 bases line up with TRBD1. The CDR3 length is 15 residues. Germline V gene lookup returns CDR1 SQVTM and CDR2 ANQGSEA. Trimming at V came to 7 bases and at J to 0 bases, leaving 9 bases not matched to a gene. The CDR3: CSARTGGRSGNTIYF. In DNA, the CDR3 is TGCAGCGCCCGGACAGGCGGTCGCTCTGGAAACACCATATATTTT.

V is TRBV3-1 (or the pseudogene TRBV3-2) and J is TRBJ2-5; 8 bases fit TRBD2. CDR1 and CDR2 (germline): LGHDT, YNNKEL (reference sequence). The CDR3 has 18 amino acids. V lost 1 base, J lost 2 bases, and 12 bases stayed unmatched. CDR3 in DNA: TGTGCCAGCAGCCAAGTCGTCGCGGGGGGCTTTAAACAAGAGACCCAGTACTTC. Amino acid sequence: CASSQVVAGGFKQETQYF.

V and J are TRBV7-2 and TRBJ1-1; D possibly corresponds to TRBD1 (5 bases). V lost 5 bases and J 1 base, leaving 14 bases between the germline ends. From germline, CDR1 is SGHTA and CDR2 FQGNSA. The CDR3 spans 15 residues. CDR3 in amino acids: CASSPRRGWNTEAFF. CDR3 bases: TGTGCCAGCAGCCCGCGGCGGGGCTGGAACACTGAAGCTTTCTTT.

This sequence joins TRBV3-1 (or the pseudogene TRBV3-2) and TRBJ2-7; possibly TRBD1 for D (7 bases). The germline V gene has CDR1 LGHDT and CDR2 YNNKEL (reference sequence). The ends were cut back, 4 bases at V and 3 bases at J, with 10 bases in the middle. This CDR3 is built from 13 residues. The CDR3 protein is CASSRGDSYEQYF. The DNA of the CDR3 is TGTGCCAGCAGCCGCGGGGACAGCTACGAGCAGTACTTC.

V is TRBV19 and J is TRBJ1-5; D is unclear. Trimming took off 3 bases at V and 4 bases at J, with 7 bases between the two ends. Germline assignment: CDR1 LNHDA and CDR2 SQIVND (reference sequence). This CDR3 has 13 amino acids. Here the CDR3 reads CASSIAGNQPQHF. The CDR3 DNA follows: TGTGCCAGTAGTATTGCCGGGAATCAGCCCCAGCATTTT.

This sequence joins TRBV6-5 and TRBJ1-6; D perhaps matches TRBD1 (6 bases). V lost 10 bases to trimming and J lost 7 bases, with 20 bases between them. Germline V gene lookup returns CDR1 MNHEY and CDR2 SVGAGI. The CDR3 has 15 residues. CDR3 sequence: CAKKPPGGWNSPLHF. The CDR3 nucleotides read TGTGCCAAAAAACCGCCGGGGGGCTGGAATTCACCCCTCCACTTT.

In nucleotides, the CDR3 is TGTGCCAGTAGTCAAACAGGGGGCAATCAGCCCCAGCATTTT. It codes for CASSQTGGNQPQHF. V usage is TRBV19 and J usage is TRBJ1-5; 7 bases are a match to TRBD1. The CDR3 has 14 amino acids. J was trimmed by 2 bases and V by 5 bases; bases with no gene match: 3. The germline gives CDR1 LNHDA, CDR2 SQIVND (reference sequence).

The chain links TRBV5-5 to TRBJ2-5, with TRBD1 matching over 9 bases. V was pared by 4 bases and J by 1 base, with 5 bases of the junction left unmatched. Germline CDR1 reads SGHKS; CDR2 reads YYEKEE (reference sequence). This CDR3 has 15 residues. CDR3 loop: CASSRGQGFQETQYF. CDR3 bases: TGTGCCAGCAGCCGTGGACAGGGGTTCCAAGAGACCCAGTACTTC.

Points on this clone: At one end the junction does not follow the germline gene, possibly because of a read error. As DNA, the CDR3 is TGTGCCAGCTCACTGGGGACAGGGAACATTGAAGCTTTCTTT. Translating it yields CASSLGTGNIEAFF. The rearrangement uses TRBV18 and TRBJ1-1; 9 bases fit TRBD1. The length of the CDR3 is 14 residues. CDR1 is KGHSH, CDR2 LQKENI, per germline.

The chain couples TRBV5-1 to TRBJ1-1; 7 bases fit TRBD1. Germline CDR1 reads SGHRS; CDR2 reads YFSETQ. V shed 0 bases and J 11 bases; nucleotides not matched to a gene: 13. The length of the CDR3 is 15 residues. CDR3: CASSLARGIVRDAFF. DNA of the CDR3: TGCGCCAGCAGCTTGGCCAGGGGGATCGTTAGGGATGCTTTCTTT.

The V gene is TRBV6-1, the J gene TRBJ1-1; TRBD1 matches 7 bases. V lost 2 bases, J lost 0 bases, and 3 bases stayed unmatched. Per germline, CDR1 MNHNS and CDR2 SASEGT. This CDR3 is 15 amino acids long. The DNA for the CDR3 is TGTGCCAGCAGTGAAATGACAGGGTTGAACACTGAAGCTTTCTTT. As protein: CASSEMTGLNTEAFF.

This sequence joins TRBV2 and TRBJ2-4; possibly TRBD1 for D (5 bases). Per the germline V gene, CDR1 is SNHLY and CDR2 is FYNNEI. Trimming took off 1 base at V and 15 bases at J, with 16 bases between the two ends. CDR3 length: 13 amino acids. As DNA, the CDR3 is TGTGCCAGCAGTGAAGGCGGACACCCTGTATGGTACTTC. It encodes CASSEGGHPVWYF.

V usage is TRBV5-6 and J usage is TRBJ1-2; 8 nucleotides line up with TRBD1. J lost 3 bases, V lost 0 bases, and 7 bases had no gene match. Germline CDR1 is SGHDT and CDR2 is YYEEEE. The CDR3 extends over 16 amino acids. Here the CDR3 reads CASSLERTGRDYGYTF. CDR3 sequence (DNA): TGTGCCAGCAGCTTGGAAAGGACAGGGCGGGACTATGGCTACACCTTC. The entire variable domain, with the rest obtained from reference TRBV5-6 and TRBJ1-2, is as follows: DAGVTQSPTHLIKTRGQQVTLRCSPKSGHDTVSWYQQALGQGPQFIFQYYEEEERQRGNFPDRFSGHQFPNYSSELNVNALLLGDSALYLCASSLERTGRDYGYTFGSGTRLTVV.

The V gene is TRBV12-3 or TRBV12-4, the J gene TRBJ2-7; D not certain. Trimming took 8 bases from V and 0 from J, leaving 8 bases between them. This CDR3 spans 12 amino acids. CDR3 sequence (DNA): TGTGCCAGCGCGTTAAACTCCTACGAGCAGTACTTC. This encodes CASALNSYEQYF.

V usage is TRBV10-3 and J usage is TRBJ2-3; 10 bases are a match to TRBD2. Looked up from germline, CDR1 is ENHRY and CDR2 is SYGVKD. V lost 5 bases and J lost 4; bases outside the gene matches: 9. CDR3 length: 16 amino acids. The CDR3 DNA reads as TGTGCCATCAGTCGGTTTAGCGGGGGGTCCTCAGATACGCAGTATTTT. Protein: CAISRFSGGSSDTQYF.

The chain recombines TRBV5-6 with TRBJ2-3, with 7 bases identical to TRBD1. V dropped 4 bases and J dropped 6; count of bases not matched to a gene: 8. This CDR3 region has 14 residues. Germline V gene data show CDR1 as SGHDT and CDR2 as YYEEEE. CDR3 nucleotides: TGTGCCAGCAGCCCCTCGGACAGGCCCGATACGCAGTATTTT. Protein sequence: CASSPSDRPDTQYF.

Points on this clone: Other nucleotide sequences in the sample specify the same CDR3. The rearrangement links TRBV6-1 to TRBJ2-1; 12 bases agree with TRBD1. V was pared by 3 bases and J by 6 bases, with 6 bases of the junction left unmatched. From germline, CDR1 is MNHNS and CDR2 SASEGT. The CDR3 has 16 residues. CDR3 amino acids: CASSELGQGAVNEQFF. The CDR3 DNA follows: TGTGCCAGCAGTGAGCTGGGACAGGGGGCCGTCAATGAGCAGTTCTTC.